These 15 T cell receptor beta chains were sequenced from one sample in a study of T cell clonality in common variable immunodeficiency. Measured with immunoSEQ multiplex PCR; TCRdb has only the in-frame clones, and not every one. This sample carries under 50,000 clones, none of them present only once. Sequences were obtained from peripheral blood mononuclear cells. The receptors here all came from a person aged 18 to 70 in good health.

There are many counts of this clone. The read ends 3 residues early relative to the CDR3; the germline J gene fills the gap. V gene TRBV10-2 combines with J gene TRBJ2-1; 8 positions match TRBD1. The germline gives CDR1 WSHSY, CDR2 SAAADI. The CDR3 length is 15 residues. V gave up 2 bases and J gave up 9 bases; unmatched junction bases: 9. The CDR3 spells CASSERLGQGAEQFF. CDR3 DNA (partial): TGCGCCAGCAGTGAGAGGCTGGGCCAGGGGGCTGAG.

This clone came up many times. From the germline J gene comes the end of the CDR3, since the read stops 3 residues before it. The rearrangement uses TRBV10-1 and TRBJ1-1; D perhaps matches TRBD1 (5 bases). With 4 bases removed from V and 1 base from J, the gap between germline ends came to 16 bases. Germline CDR1 is WNHNN and CDR2 is SYGVQD (reference sequence). The CDR3 covers 16 residues. The part of the CDR3 DNA that was read is TGCGCCAGCAGTGCCCCGCGAGGGGAGGAGAACACTGAA. It codes for CASSAPRGEENTE. The complete CDR3 protein is CASSAPRGEENTEAFF.

CDR3 in amino acids: CAWSVGAGDMDDYTF. Incomplete CDR3 DNA: TGTGCCTGGAGTGTAGGAGCGGGGGATATGGACGAC. This chain joins TRBV30 and TRBJ1-2; D possibly corresponds to TRBD1 (5 bases). The observed sequence ends 3 residues before the CDR3 terminus, with the missing tail filled in from the germline J gene. This CDR3 has 15 amino acids. The germline gives CDR1 GTSNPN, CDR2 SVGIG (reference sequence). The full variable domain, completed using reference TRBV30 and TRBJ1-2, is SQTIHQWPATLVQPVGSPLSLECTVEGTSNPNLYWYRQAAGRGLQLLFYSVGIGQISSEVPQNLSASRPQDRQFILSSKKLLLSDSGFYLCAWSVGAGDMDDYTFGSGTRLTVV.

This clone was found many times. The missing CDR3 end, 3 residues past where the read stops, is filled in from the germline J gene. This chain joins TRBV5-1 and TRBJ2-1; 8 nucleotides agree with TRBD2. The V and J ends lost 5 bases and 6 bases, in that order; junction bases with no gene match: 4. The CDR3 has 13 residues. Germline V gene sequence: CDR1 SGHRS, CDR2 YFSETQ. The covered CDR3 bases are TGCGCCAGCAGGCCCGGACTAGCCAATGAG. This codes for CASRPGLANE. The complete CDR3 reads CASRPGLANEQFF. Based on the CDR3 plus reference TRBV5-1 and TRBJ2-1, the full variable domain is KAGVTQTPRYLIKTRGQQVTLSCSPISGHRSVSWYQQTPGQGLQFLFEYFSETQRNKGNFPGRFSGRQFSNSRSEMNVSTLELGDSALYLCASRPGLANEQFFGPGTRLTVL.

This clone was detected many times. The read finishes 3 residues shy of the CDR3 end, and the germline J gene is used to complete it. This chain links TRBV20-1 with TRBJ2-7; 8 bases are a match to TRBD2. The CDR3 runs to 14 residues. V was clipped by 3 bases and J by 3 bases; unmatched bases: 7. CDR1 is DFQATT and CDR2 is SNEGSKA in the germline V gene (reference sequence). The part of the CDR3 DNA that was read is TGCAGTGCTAGCGGGGTAGCGGGGTTCTACGAG. It codes for CSASGVAGFYE. The whole CDR3 is CSASGVAGFYEQYF.

This clone was seen repeatedly, ten times or more. The CDR3 loop is CAISSDGGANVLTF. The CDR3 bases that were read are TGTGCCATCAGTAGCGATGGCGGGGCCAACGTC. V and J are TRBV10-3 and TRBJ2-6, with unresolved D. The read falls 3 residues short of the CDR3 end, and the missing part is taken from the germline J gene. The CDR3 contains 14 residues. Between the trimmed V and J ends, which lost 5 bases and 4 bases, there was a span of 9 bases. Germline assignment: CDR1 ENHRY and CDR2 SYGVKD.

This clone was counted many times. Coverage ceases 3 residues before the CDR3 finishes, and the germline J gene fills in the end. This rearrangement joins TRBV4-2 to TRBJ1-3, with TRBD1 identical over 8 bases. The trim removed 0 bases at V and 4 bases at J, leaving 2 bases unmatched. Germline values: CDR1 LGHNA, CDR2 YNFKEQ. This CDR3 contains 15 residues. CDR3 residues: CASSQDQGAGNTIYF. The CDR3 DNA, read in part, is TGTGCCAGCAGCCAAGATCAGGGGGCCGGAAACACC.

This clone has ten or more counts. The CDR3 is cut off 3 residues early in the read; its end comes from the germline J gene. The chain joins TRBV5-1 to TRBJ2-7; 9 positions agree with TRBD1. Germline CDR1 SGHRS, CDR2 YFSETQ. V lost 0 bases to trimming and J lost 6 bases; unmatched junction nucleotides: 4. This CDR3 comprises 14 residues. This CDR3 is CASSLGDRVCEQYF. The part of the CDR3 DNA that was read is TGCGCCAGCAGCTTGGGGGACAGGGTTTGCGAG.

This clone was picked up many times. The CDR3 end lies 3 residues beyond the end of the read and is filled in from the germline J gene. This chain connects TRBV9 to TRBJ2-5, with D maybe TRBD2 (5 bases). The CDR3 extends over 14 amino acids. Germline V lookup: CDR1 SGDLS, CDR2 YYNGEE. Trimming removed 0 bases from V and 5 bases from J, with 11 bases in between. The CDR3 here is CASSVAPRGETQYF. The CDR3 bases that were read are TGTGCCAGCAGCGTAGCTCCCCGGGGTGAGACC.

This clone was observed a handful of times. The read gets to within 3 residues of the CDR3 end, and the germline J gene fills in the rest. The rearrangement joins TRBV20-1 to TRBJ2-3; 10 bases align to TRBD2. This CDR3 comprises 16 residues. The germline CDR1 and CDR2 sequences are DFQATT and SNEGSKA (reference sequence). CDR3 DNA (partial): TGCAGTGCTAGTGTTATACTTCTAGCGGGGGAGGAGACG. This codes for CSASVILLAGEET. The entire CDR3 is CSASVILLAGEETQYF.

This clone appeared a few times. The read finishes 3 residues shy of the CDR3 end, and the germline J gene is used to complete it. The chain is built from TRBV30 and TRBJ1-2; 10 nucleotides match TRBD1. The V gene's germline CDR1 is GTSNPN and CDR2 SVGIG (reference sequence). This CDR3 is built from 13 residues. The V gene end was trimmed by 3 bases and the J gene end by 6 bases; junction bases not matched to a gene: 4. CDR3 sequence: CAWRGGTGDGYTF. The CDR3 DNA, read in part, is TGTGCCTGGAGGGGAGGGACAGGGGATGGC.

About this clone: Since a far larger clone is one base different, this is likely a read error. Read data end 3 residues before the CDR3 end; the end is taken from the germline J gene. The V call is TRBV6-2 or TRBV6-3, the J call TRBJ2-5; a weak D match, TRBD1 (6 bases). Germline CDR1 is MNHEY and CDR2 is SVGEGT. The CDR3 covers 15 residues. The CDR3 spells CVSRNPATGEETQYF. The CDR3 bases that were read are TGTGTCAGCAGAAACCCAGCGACAGGAGAAGAGACC.

This clone was recorded many times. The CDR3 end is not reached by the read, which stops 3 residues before it; the germline J gene fills it in. V and J are TRBV6-1 and TRBJ1-3; possible D gene TRBD1, 5 bases. The germline CDR1 and CDR2 sequences are MNHNS and SASEGT. CDR3 length: 16 amino acids. V was trimmed by 1 base and J by 5 bases, leaving 15 bases between them. CDR3 protein: CASSEGRRGGRNTIYF. Incomplete CDR3 DNA: TGTGCCAGCAGTGAAGGGCGTAGGGGTGGTAGAAACACC.

This clone turned up a few times. CDR3 in amino acids: CAWTAAGGTGNTIYF. The sequenced CDR3 bases are TGTGCCTGGACCGCCGCAGGGGGAACGGGAAACACC. The chain is built from TRBV30 and TRBJ1-3; 7 nucleotides agree with TRBD1. Read sequence stops 3 residues before the CDR3 end, and the germline J gene provides the missing end. CDR3 length: 15 residues. Trimming took 4 bases from V and 4 from J; bases not matched to a gene: 10. Germline CDR1 and CDR2: GTSNPN and SVGIG (reference sequence).

This clone was detected many times. Coverage ceases 3 residues before the CDR3 finishes, and the germline J gene fills in the end. The chain recombines TRBV10-1 with TRBJ1-1; 9 bases agree with TRBD1. The junction had 4 bases not matched to a gene; V was cut back by 0 bases and J by 5 bases. The CDR3 covers 15 residues. Germline V gives CDR1 WNHNN, CDR2 SYGVQD (reference sequence). The CDR3 sequence: CASSESTGGVTEAFF. Incomplete CDR3 DNA: TGCGCCAGCAGTGAGTCGACAGGGGGGGTTACTGAA.